This passage covers 5 T cell receptor beta chains from one sample sequenced in a study of T cell responses to AZD1222 COVID-19 vaccine (dated by TCRdb to 2020 to 2023). According to the study, the label for this sample's time point signals: baseline before first vaccination. Libraries were made using the immunoSEQ multiplex PCR assay. The table comes from immuneACCESS by way of TCRdb, which keeps in-frame sequences with V and J called. Part of the clones is missing from these tables; in studies checked, under half for an unresolved V gene and the rest for unknown reasons. This sample is represented by about 100,000 clones; about 88% of them were singletons. The leading ten clones occupy about 1.8% of the sample. This specimen was peripheral blood, taken on day 0 of AZD1222 vaccination. These receptors were collected from an adult in good health.

V and J are TRBV3-1 (or the pseudogene TRBV3-2) and TRBJ1-2; D is unresolved. The CDR3 is made up of 11 amino acids. Trimming stripped 2 bases from V and 13 bases from J, with 11 bases between. The germline V gene encodes CDR1 LGHDT and CDR2 YNNKEL (reference sequence). The CDR3 bases are TGTGCCAGCAGCCAAAGGGCCCGGCTCACCTTC. Its protein product is CASSQRARLTF.

This chain uses TRBV7-9 with TRBJ1-3; 7 bases line up with TRBD1. The V and J ends lost 7 bases and 2 bases, in that order; junction bases with no gene match: 8. This CDR3 has 15 residues. The germline gives CDR1 SEHNR, CDR2 FQNEAQ (reference sequence). As DNA, the CDR3 is TGTGCCAGCACCTGGGACAGCTTTGCTGGAAACACCATATATTTT. Protein sequence: CASTWDSFAGNTIYF.

The rearrangement links TRBV19 to TRBJ1-5, with D unclear. The germline V and J ends were trimmed by 7 bases and 4 bases, with 8 bases remaining between them. The CDR3 runs to 12 residues. Germline V gene lookup returns CDR1 LNHDA and CDR2 SQIVND (reference sequence). CDR3: CASKSLNQPQHF. The CDR3 DNA reads as TGTGCCAGTAAGTCGCTTAATCAGCCCCAGCATTTT.

The chain has TRBV5-6 and TRBJ1-6; unclear D gene. Trimming shortened V by 4 bases and J by 6 bases, and 8 bases separated the two germline ends. Germline V CDR1 and CDR2: SGHDT, YYEEEE. The CDR3 loop spans 13 amino acids. The CDR3 DNA is TGTGCCAGCAGCCCCGACGGTAATTCACCCCTCCACTTT. Residues: CASSPDGNSPLHF.

This chain connects TRBV6-5 to TRBJ1-2; D is unresolved. CDR1 and CDR2 from the germline V gene are MNHEY and SVGAGI. Trimming left V 5 bases short and J 6 bases short, with 7 bases between. The CDR3 sequence is 11 residues long. DNA for the CDR3: TGTGCCAGCAGTCTAAATCATGGCTACACCTTC. It yields the protein CASSLNHGYTF.